This entry features one T cell receptor (beta chain) sequence. The entry originates in a study of blood T cell repertoires in COVID-19. Across the study: T cells, B-cell-depleted T cells, or PBMCs provided the cDNA or gDNA that served as material.

Per the authors' pipeline: Nucleated cell number was recorded as an estimate derived from reference gene primer amplification. The protocol was immunoSEQ multiplex PCR, while the TCRdb copy is restricted to in-frame clones and leaves out a portion. V, J and clone size are those of that table, while D and trimming were read from the DNA. The sample has about 170,000 clones; more than 85% are singletons. Sequencing input: peripheral blood. The clonotype comes from a woman aged 80 or over with COVID-19, enrolled during active disease.

CDR3 bases: TGTGCCAGCAGCCCTTGGACAGGGGCAGGCAATCAGCCCCAGCATTTT. Translated, it gives CASSPWTGAGNQPQHF. This sequence joins TRBV6-2 or TRBV6-3 and TRBJ1-5; the match to TRBD1 covers 9 bases. V gave up 6 bases and J gave up 2 bases; unmatched junction bases: 8. CDR1 and CDR2 (germline): MNHEY, SVGEGT. The CDR3 consists of 16 residues.